The 27 T cell receptor beta chains presented below share a single source sample, sequenced in a study of blood T cell repertoires in COVID-19. Produced via immunoSEQ multiplex PCR; TCRdb's table is partial and in-frame only. The table shows approximately 63,000 clones, with around 89% occurring only once. The source material was peripheral blood. Source of these receptors: a woman aged 60-75 years with COVID-19, enrolled during active disease.

The V call is TRBV9, the J call TRBJ1-1, with TRBD1 identical over 7 bases. The CDR3 runs 16 residues. CDR1 is SGDLS, CDR2 YYNGEE, per germline. J lost 1 base, V lost 4 bases, and 10 bases had no gene match. CDR3 amino acids: CASSSERDSSNTEAFF. The CDR3 bases are TGTGCCAGCAGCTCAGAAAGGGACAGCTCGAACACTGAAGCTTTCTTT.

The J gene is TRBJ2-1, the V gene TRBV7-9; tentative D call: TRBD1 (6 bases). Per the germline V gene, CDR1 is SEHNR and CDR2 is FQNEAQ (reference sequence). The CDR3 consists of 15 residues. V lost 6 bases and J lost 2, with 14 bases in between. This chain's CDR3 is CASSLLGHAYNEQFF. For the CDR3, the DNA is TGTGCCAGCAGTTTATTGGGACATGCCTACAATGAGCAGTTCTTC.

V gene TRBV5-4 combines with J gene TRBJ1-6; D gene uncertain. The CDR3 contains 13 residues. Trimming stripped 3 bases from V and 14 bases from J, with 15 bases between. CDR1 and CDR2 (germline): SGHNT, YYREEE (reference sequence). The CDR3 DNA sequence: TGTGCCAGCAGCTCGGGGAGTCGGGGAGCCCTCCACTTT. It codes for CASSSGSRGALHF.

The chain is built from TRBV28 and TRBJ2-7; TRBD1 aligns across 7 bases. The V gene end was trimmed by 9 bases and the J gene end by 4 bases; junction bases not matched to a gene: 3. The CDR3 contains 11 residues. Germline V lookup: CDR1 MDHEN, CDR2 SYDVKM. The CDR3 loop is CASRDRYEQYF. Written as DNA, the CDR3 is TGTGCCAGTAGGGACAGATACGAGCAGTACTTC.

The chain has TRBV6-2 or TRBV6-3 and TRBJ2-7, with D unclear. Germline V gives CDR1 MNHEY, CDR2 SVGEGT. The V end lost 8 bases, the J end lost 7 bases, and 15 bases lay between the germline ends. The CDR3 contains 12 residues. This chain's CDR3 is CASGLSFWEQYF. In DNA form, the CDR3 reads TGTGCCAGCGGTTTGAGCTTCTGGGAGCAGTACTTC.

The chain has TRBV5-1 and TRBJ1-2; 7 nucleotides agree with TRBD1. This CDR3 spans 15 amino acids. V shed 4 bases and J 4 bases; nucleotides not matched to a gene: 10. Germline V lookup: CDR1 SGHRS, CDR2 YFSETQ. CDR3 nucleotide sequence: TGCGCCAGCAGCCAGACCCCGGGACAGATCTATGGCTACACCTTC. Its translation: CASSQTPGQIYGYTF.

V is TRBV12-5 and J is TRBJ1-3; D perhaps matches TRBD1 (5 bases). The CDR3 is made up of 14 amino acids. The germline V gene encodes CDR1 LGHNT and CDR2 FRNRAP. V was shortened by 6 bases and J by 4 bases, with 13 bases between the two germline ends. This chain's CDR3 is CASGLGGTGNTIYF. CDR3 coding DNA: TGTGCTAGTGGCCTTGGGGGGACGGGAAACACCATATATTTT.

V usage is TRBV19 and J usage is TRBJ2-2; TRBD1 matches at 7 bases. Germline V CDR1 and CDR2: LNHDA, SQIVND (reference sequence). With V trimmed by 7 bases and J by 6 bases, 11 bases remained unmatched. There are 15 residues in the CDR3. The CDR3 sequence: CASITQQGSAGELFF. Written as DNA, the CDR3 is TGTGCCAGTATCACTCAACAGGGGTCTGCCGGGGAGCTGTTTTTT. The full variable domain, its missing parts supplied by reference TRBV19 and TRBJ2-2, is DGGITQSPKYLFRKEGQNVTLSCEQNLNHDAMYWYRQDPGQGLRLIYYSQIVNDFQKGDIAEGYSVSREKKESFPLTVTSAQKNPTAFYLCASITQQGSAGELFFGEGSRLTVL.

The chain carries TRBV6-5 and TRBJ2-7; 9 bases fit TRBD2. The CDR3 runs 15 residues. The trim removed 5 bases at V and 6 bases at J, leaving 11 bases unmatched. Germline lookup yields CDR1 MNHEY and CDR2 SVGAGI. CDR3 nucleotide sequence: TGTGCCAGCAGTCCTCGACTAGCGGAAGTTCGCGAGCAGTACTTC. This encodes CASSPRLAEVREQYF.

The chain uses TRBV5-1 and TRBJ2-7, with TRBD2 matching over 12 bases. The CDR3 spans 15 residues. The V gene end was trimmed by 4 bases and the J gene end by 5 bases; junction bases not matched to a gene: 7. Germline V gene sequence: CDR1 SGHRS, CDR2 YFSETQ. CDR3 sequence (DNA): TGCGCCAGCAGCGGACTAGCGGGAAATAAGAACGAGCAGTACTTC. Translating gives CASSGLAGNKNEQYF.

The CDR3: CASSLVLAGGPDTQYF. The CDR3 bases are TGTGCCAGCAGCTTAGTTCTAGCGGGAGGGCCAGATACGCAGTATTTT. V usage is TRBV7-8 and J usage is TRBJ2-3, with 12 bases identical to TRBD2. Per germline, CDR1 SGHVS and CDR2 FQNEAQ. J was trimmed by 4 bases and V by 1 base; bases with no gene match: 3. The CDR3 runs to 16 residues.

The chain is built from TRBV28 and TRBJ1-5; a weak D match, TRBD1 (5 bases). This CDR3 region has 13 residues. Trimming cost V 3 bases and J 6 bases, with 9 bases left between them. From germline, CDR1 is MDHEN and CDR2 SYDVKM. The CDR3 DNA follows: TGTGCCAGCAGTTTGTCCAGGGCTCAGCCCCAGCATTTT. It translates to CASSLSRAQPQHF.

As concerns this clone: The junction departs from germline at one end; a sequencing error may be responsible. Other DNA sequences of this sample code for an identical CDR3. The chain carries TRBV19 and TRBJ1-2, with 9 bases identical to TRBD1. The CDR3 is 14 amino acids. Germline loops: CDR1 LNHDA, CDR2 SQIVND (reference sequence). CDR3 sequence reads: CASSTPGQGQGYTF. CDR3 nucleotides: TGTGCCAGTAGTACCCCGGGACAGGGTCAAGGCTACACTTTC. Looking up the rest from reference TRBV19 and TRBJ1-2 gives the full variable domain: DGGITQSPKYLFRKEGQNVTLSCEQNLNHDAMYWYRQDPGQGLRLIYYSQIVNDFQKGDIAEGYSVSREKKESFPLTVTSAQKNPTAFYLCASSTPGQGQGYTFGSGTRLTVV.

The rearrangement uses TRBV30 and TRBJ2-5, with no clear D. The CDR3 is 14 amino acids. The V end was cut by 0 bases, the J end by 5 bases, with 13 bases between. From germline, CDR1 is GTSNPN and CDR2 SVGIG (reference sequence). CDR3 protein: CAWSVDSTGETQYF. The CDR3 DNA follows: TGTGCCTGGAGTGTAGACTCCACCGGGGAGACCCAGTACTTC.

This rearrangement joins TRBV2 to TRBJ1-6; 9 bases fit TRBD1. Germline CDR1 reads SNHLY; CDR2 reads FYNNEI. The CDR3 has 17 amino acids. Germline trimming cut 8 bases from V and 1 base from J; bases unmatched to any gene: 9. CDR3 in DNA: TGTGCCAGCGCCCGGGACAGGGCGGGTTCCTATAATTCACCCCTCCACTTT. Translated: CASARDRAGSYNSPLHF.

This sequence joins TRBV30 and TRBJ1-3; 8 positions match TRBD1. With 1 base clipped from V and 0 bases from J, the junction kept 8 bases outside the gene matches. Germline CDR1 GTSNPN, CDR2 SVGIG (reference sequence). This CDR3 contains 17 residues. The CDR3 coding sequence is TGTGCCTGGAGTGGGGTACACAGGGGGGCCTCTGGAAACACCATATATTTT. It is translated as CAWSGVHRGASGNTIYF.

V is TRBV19 and J is TRBJ1-4, with D unclear. Per the germline V gene, CDR1 is LNHDA and CDR2 is SQIVND (reference sequence). Trimming shortened V by 6 bases and J by 3 bases, and 11 bases separated the two germline ends. This CDR3 spans 14 amino acids. The CDR3 sequence is CASRMRGPNEKLFF. CDR3 bases: TGTGCCAGTAGAATGAGAGGGCCTAATGAAAAACTGTTTTTT.

The chain links TRBV27 to TRBJ1-6; D is unresolved. Per germline, CDR1 MNHEY and CDR2 SMNVEV (reference sequence). The CDR3 extends over 13 amino acids. V lost 7 bases and J 5 bases, leaving 9 bases between the germline ends. Here the CDR3 reads CASTRHHNSPLHF. In nucleotides, the CDR3 is TGTGCCAGCACAAGACACCATAATTCACCCCTCCACTTT.

The CDR3 sequence is CASRLTGGNNSPLHF. The CDR3 nucleotides read TGTGCCAGCAGATTGACAGGGGGAAATAATTCACCCCTCCACTTT. The gene calls are TRBV2 and TRBJ1-6; TRBD1 matches at 9 bases. Germline CDR1 reads SNHLY; CDR2 reads FYNNEI. CDR3 size: 15 residues. The junction had 5 bases not matched to a gene; V was cut back by 6 bases and J by 5 bases.

About this clone: Its ends do not fully match the called genes, so a read error is possible. This same CDR3 is encoded by further DNA sequences in the sample. The J gene is TRBJ2-7, the V gene TRBV7-3; the D is unclear. Germline V gene sequence: CDR1 SGHTA, CDR2 FQGTGA. This CDR3 has 16 residues. The CDR3 protein is CASSLTGPRSSYEQYF. CDR3 sequence (DNA): TGTGCCAGCAGCTTAACGGGCCCTCGAAGTTCCTATGAGCAGTACTTC. The full variable domain, rest sourced from reference TRBV7-3 and TRBJ2-7, is GAGVSQTPSNKVTEKGKYVELRCDPISGHTALYWYRQSLGQGPEFLIYFQGTGAADDSGLPNDRFFAVRPEGSVSTLKIQRTERGDSAVYLCASSLTGPRSSYEQYFGPGTRLTVT.

The V call is TRBV28, the J call TRBJ2-7; 8 positions agree with TRBD1. This CDR3 is 15 amino acids long. V shed 1 base, J shed 7 bases, and the junction held 9 bases outside the gene matches. Germline V CDR1 and CDR2: MDHEN, SYDVKM. CDR3 sequence reads: CASSLLRTGSLEQYF. As DNA, the CDR3 is TGTGCCAGCAGTTTATTGCGGACAGGGTCATTAGAGCAGTACTTC.

The chain couples TRBV6-5 to TRBJ2-7; 7 positions match TRBD1. The germline V gene has CDR1 MNHEY and CDR2 SVGAGI. The J segment lost 0 bases and the V segment lost 8 bases, leaving 7 bases of the junction unmatched. The CDR3 has 14 residues. The CDR3 DNA sequence: TGTGCCAGCGGATTAGACAGGGTCTCCTACGAGCAGTACTTC. Translated, it gives CASGLDRVSYEQYF.

This chain uses TRBV10-3 with TRBJ2-1; 10 positions match TRBD1. The V gene's germline CDR1 is ENHRY and CDR2 SYGVKD. J was trimmed by 3 bases and V by 3 bases; bases with no gene match: 2. The CDR3 spans 15 residues. In nucleotides, the CDR3 is TGTGCCATCAGTGACCGGGACAGGGGCTACAATGAGCAGTTCTTC. It specifies CAISDRDRGYNEQFF.

The chain links TRBV11-1 to TRBJ1-1; 7 positions agree with TRBD1. Germline V gives CDR1 SGHAT, CDR2 FQDESV (reference sequence). J gave up 0 bases and V 5 bases, and 6 bases lay outside the gene matches. The CDR3 is 15 amino acids. The DNA for the CDR3 is TGTGCCAGCAGCACAAGGACAGGCGTGAACACTGAAGCTTTCTTT. It is translated as CASSTRTGVNTEAFF.

This chain links TRBV12-3 or TRBV12-4 with TRBJ2-3, with D uncertain. V was pared by 3 bases and J by 2 bases, with 3 bases between. The CDR3 runs to 12 residues. The CDR3 loop reads CASSFVTDTQYF. The CDR3 nucleotides read TGTGCCAGCAGTTTCGTCACAGATACGCAGTATTTT.

CDR3 DNA sequence: TGTGCCAGCGGCCTGGGCGGGACAGGGAGGGAGACCCAGTACTTC. It specifies CASGLGGTGRETQYF. V usage is TRBV9 and J usage is TRBJ2-5; TRBD1 matches 9 bases. The CDR3 covers 15 residues. J was trimmed by 5 bases and V by 7 bases; bases with no gene match: 12. The germline V gene has CDR1 SGDLS and CDR2 YYNGEE. Combining the CDR3 with reference TRBV9 and TRBJ2-5 gives the whole variable domain DSGVTQTPKHLITATGQRVTLRCSPRSGDLSVYWYQQSLDQGLQFLIQYYNGEERAKGNILERFSAQQFPDLHSELNLSSLELGDSALYFCASGLGGTGRETQYFGPGTRLLVL.

V and J are TRBV11-3 and TRBJ2-7; 8 nucleotides line up with TRBD2. CDR1 is SGHNT and CDR2 is YENEEA in the germline V gene. The CDR3 is made up of 14 amino acids. Trimming cost V 4 bases and J 6 bases; bases outside gene matches: 8. CDR3 DNA: TGTGCCAGCAGCTCTTTCGGGGGGGAGAGCGAGCAGTACTTC. This codes for CASSSFGGESEQYF.